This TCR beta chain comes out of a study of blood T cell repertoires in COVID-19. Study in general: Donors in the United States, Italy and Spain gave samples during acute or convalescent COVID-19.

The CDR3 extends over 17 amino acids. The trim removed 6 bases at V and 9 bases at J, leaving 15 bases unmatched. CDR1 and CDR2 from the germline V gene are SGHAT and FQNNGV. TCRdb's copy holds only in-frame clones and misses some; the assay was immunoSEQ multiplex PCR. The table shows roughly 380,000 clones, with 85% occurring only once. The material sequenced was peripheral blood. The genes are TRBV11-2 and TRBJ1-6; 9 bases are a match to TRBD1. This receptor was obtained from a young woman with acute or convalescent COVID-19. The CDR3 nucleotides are TGTGCCAGCAGAATTGATACCGGGACAGGGCTTAGTTCACCCCTCCACTTT. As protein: CASRIDTGTGLSSPLHF.